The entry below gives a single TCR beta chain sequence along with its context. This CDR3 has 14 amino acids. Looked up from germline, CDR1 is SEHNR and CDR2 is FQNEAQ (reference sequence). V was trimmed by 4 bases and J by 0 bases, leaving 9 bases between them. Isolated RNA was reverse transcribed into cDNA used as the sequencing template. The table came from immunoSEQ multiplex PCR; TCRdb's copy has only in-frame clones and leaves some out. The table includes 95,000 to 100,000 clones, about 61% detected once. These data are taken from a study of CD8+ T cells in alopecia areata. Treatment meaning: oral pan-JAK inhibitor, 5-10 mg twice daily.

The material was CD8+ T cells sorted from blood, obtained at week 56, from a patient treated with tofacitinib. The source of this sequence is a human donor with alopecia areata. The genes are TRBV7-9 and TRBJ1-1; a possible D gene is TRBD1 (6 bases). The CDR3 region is CASSWTDMNTEAFF. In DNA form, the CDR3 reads TGTGCCAGCAGCTGGACAGATATGAACACTGAAGCTTTCTTT. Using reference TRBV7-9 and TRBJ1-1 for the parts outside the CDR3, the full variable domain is DTGVSQNPRHKITKRGQNVTFRCDPISEHNRLYWYRQTLGQGPEFLTYFQNEAQLEKSRLLSDRFSAERPKGSFSTLEIQRTEQGDSAMYLCASSWTDMNTEAFFGQGTRLTVV.